These 11 T cell receptor beta chains were sequenced from one sample in a study of blood T cells in healthy people across ages. Alongside a J-beta primer mix, a sample-barcoded 5' primer served in a second PCR lasting roughly 7 to 11 cycles. TCRdb recomputed calls from the 5' RACE reads with MiXCR, one row per CDR3 protein. The table includes around 580,000 distinct CDR3 sequences, 47% detected once. Source material: blood. The receptors were gathered from an elderly man in good health.

The rearrangement joins TRBV4-3 to TRBJ1-2; perhaps TRBD1 as D (5 bases). This CDR3 has 17 amino acids. CDR1 is LGHNA, CDR2 YSLEER, per germline. Between the trimmed V and J ends, which lost 3 bases and 7 bases, there was a span of 24 bases. The CDR3 loop is CASSQDIMADPGSGYTF. The CDR3, as DNA: TGCGCCAGCAGCCAGGACATTATGGCGGACCCCGGCAGTGGCTACACCTTC.

This clonotype was counted ten times or more. The chain uses TRBV9 and TRBJ2-3; possibly TRBD1 for D (6 bases). CDR1 SGDLS and CDR2 YYNGEE come from the germline V gene. Trimming removed 0 bases from V and 0 bases from J, with 8 bases in between. This CDR3 comprises 15 residues. For the CDR3, the DNA is TGTGCCAGCAGCGTAGGGCAGGGGAGCACAGATACGCAGTATTTT. Protein: CASSVGQGSTDTQYF.

This sequence joins TRBV4-3 and TRBJ1-6, with D unclear. The ends were cut back, 1 base at V and 10 bases at J, with 11 bases in the middle. CDR3 size: 14 residues. Germline CDR1 LGHNA, CDR2 YSLEER. Written as DNA, the CDR3 is TGCGCCAGCAGCCAAGGACTGTTGTTATCACCCCTCCACTTT. The encoded protein is CASSQGLLLSPLHF.

For the CDR3, the DNA is TGTGCCAGCAGCTTAGGGGGGACCCCTGGCACAGATACGCAGTATTTT. As protein: CASSLGGTPGTDTQYF. The J gene is TRBJ2-3, the V gene TRBV7-2, with D perhaps matching TRBD1 or TRBD2 (5 bases each). Germline V gives CDR1 SGHTA, CDR2 FQGNSA. The CDR3 is made up of 16 amino acids. Trimming took off 1 base at V and 1 base at J, with 12 bases between the two ends.

Concerning this clonotype: A much more abundant neighbour one base away suggests this may be a read error. V is TRBV6-6 and J is TRBJ2-5, with 10 bases matching TRBD2. The CDR3 has 13 amino acids. The V gene end was trimmed by 2 bases and the J gene end by 11 bases; junction bases not matched to a gene: 5. Germline CDR1 and CDR2: MNHNY and SVGAGI (reference sequence). This chain's CDR3 is CASSYSGRDEQYF. The CDR3 region has the DNA TGTGCCAGCAGTTACAGCGGGAGGGATGAGCAGTACTTC.

The chain carries TRBV29-1 and TRBJ2-7, with TRBD1 matching over 8 bases. CDR1 and CDR2 (germline): SQVTM, ANQGSEA. V lost 3 bases to trimming and J lost 0 bases; unmatched junction nucleotides: 1. This CDR3 is 13 amino acids long. In DNA, the CDR3 is TGCAGCGTTGAGGGACAGGTCTCCTACGAGCAGTACTTC. As protein: CSVEGQVSYEQYF.

The chain recombines TRBV5-1 with TRBJ1-1; maybe TRBD1 (6 bases). Germline assignment: CDR1 SGHRS and CDR2 YFSETQ. This CDR3 is built from 15 residues. V was shortened by 0 bases and J by 5 bases, with 14 bases between the two germline ends. This CDR3 is CASSLGTGQGTEAFF. The CDR3, as DNA: TGCGCCAGCAGCTTGGGCACAGGGCAAGGGACTGAAGCTTTCTTT.

This chain uses TRBV28 with TRBJ2-1; 10 bases map to TRBD1. Germline V lookup: CDR1 MDHEN, CDR2 SYDVKM. Trimming at V came to 6 bases and at J to 6 bases, leaving 2 bases not matched to a gene. The CDR3 covers 13 residues. For the CDR3, the DNA is TGTGCCAGCAGGGGACAGGGGCGCAATGAGCAGTTCTTC. Protein product: CASRGQGRNEQFF.

This chain joins TRBV2 and TRBJ2-1, with TRBD1 matching over 7 bases. The junction had 7 bases not matched to a gene; V was cut back by 5 bases and J by 15 bases. This CDR3 is built from 11 residues. Germline V gene data show CDR1 as SNHLY and CDR2 as FYNNEI. This CDR3 is CASSYRDSRFF. CDR3 coding DNA: TGTGCCAGCAGTTATAGGGACAGTCGGTTCTTC.

This clonotype turned up a few times. This sequence joins TRBV11-2 and TRBJ2-3; no clear D. The germline V gene has CDR1 SGHAT and CDR2 FQNNGV. Deletions cut 5 bases from V and 6 bases from J, with 12 bases between. The CDR3 loop spans 13 amino acids. CDR3 in DNA: TGTGCCAGCAGCCTCGCCCTGGGGGATACGCAGTATTTT. It specifies CASSLALGDTQYF.

V and J are TRBV24-1 and TRBJ2-7; D gene ambiguous. Trimming took 6 bases from V and 0 from J, leaving 5 bases between them. The CDR3 runs 12 residues. Germline CDR1 is KGHDR and CDR2 is SFDVKD. CDR3 sequence: CATSSSSYEQYF. CDR3 coding DNA: TGTGCCACCAGTTCGAGCTCCTACGAGCAGTACTTC.